Sequencing of this TCR beta chain was carried out in a study of T cells after somatic rescue of genetic block. Trimming shortened V by 6 bases and J by 8 bases, and 17 bases separated the two germline ends. Germline V gene lookup returns CDR1 SQVTM and CDR2 ANQGSEA. This CDR3 contains 13 residues. Produced via immunoSEQ multiplex PCR; TCRdb's table is partial and in-frame only. The table includes roughly 120,000 clones, under 95% detected once. Source material: peripheral blood mononuclear cells (PBMCs). This chain links TRBV29-1 with TRBJ2-4, with D unresolved. The TCR was taken from a woman aged 18-29 years. The CDR3 sequence: CSVVARQGDIQYF. The CDR3, as DNA: TGCAGCGTCGTGGCTCGACAAGGAGACATTCAGTACTTC.